This T cell receptor beta chain was sequenced for a study of glioma-infiltrating T cells. Study results and limitations: Tissue-blood divergence was below expectation in non-neoplastic patients, above in gliomas. Very few CDR3 sequences were shared between tissue and blood.

TCR alpha and beta CDR3 regions were amplified from RNA using iRepertoire nested multiplex PCR. For one-step reverse transcription and amplification, about 90-450 ng of tissue mRNA or PBMC total RNA was used. TCRdb fed the multiplex PCR reads into MiXCR, producing one record per CDR3 protein. The sample carries around 44,000 distinct CDR3 sequences, about 22% recorded once. There are 12 residues in the CDR3. Trimming stripped 2 bases from V and 7 bases from J, with 8 bases between. Germline CDR1 and CDR2: MDHEN and SYDVKM. This clonotype has a count of ten or more. Its cognate antigen is unknown. The clonotype comes from a human donor with low-grade glioma or glioblastoma, undergoing nonglioma brain surgery, or in good health (not recorded which). The sequenced material came from glioma tissue, nonneoplastic brain tissue, or PBMCs (not recorded which). The rearrangement links TRBV28 to TRBJ2-5; no clear D gene. The CDR3 is CASSLAQTTQYF. Written as DNA, the CDR3 is TGTGCCAGCAGTTTAGCCCAGACGACCCAGTACTTC. The full variable domain, its missing parts supplied by reference TRBV28 and TRBJ2-5, is DVKVTQSSRYLVKRTGEKVFLECVQDMDHENMFWYRQDPGLGLRLIYFSYDVKMKEKGDIPEGYSVSREKKERFSLILESASTNQTSMYLCASSLAQTTQYFGPGTRLLVL.